This T cell receptor (beta chain) was recorded in a study of human T cells and chemical hapten exposure. At the level of the study: Women made up most patients, who had alopecia areata, totalis or universalis.

Noted time point: patch test 2, 6 weeks after DPC sensitization. Treatment defined: therapeutic diphenylcyclopropenone sensitization with weekly scalp DPC. The table lists this clonotype with many counts. Germline V gene sequence: CDR1 SGHTA, CDR2 FQGNSA. The CDR3 contains 13 residues. The V and J ends lost 5 bases and 7 bases respectively, with 12 bases between them. TCRdb independently ran MiXCR on the RACE reads; one entry per CDR3 protein. Of about 140,000 distinct CDR3 sequences in the sample, approximately 10% were seen once. The receptor's source is a woman in her forties or fifties with alopecia areata. Some clones in this sample may be carry-over from other donors' samples. The genes are TRBV7-2 and TRBJ2-1, with D uncertain. The sequencing used whole blood, collected in connection with sensitization to the hapten diphenylcyclopropenone (DPC). The DNA for the CDR3 is TGTGCCAGCAGCCAGAGCACCCCTAATGAGCAGTTCTTC. As protein: CASSQSTPNEQFF.